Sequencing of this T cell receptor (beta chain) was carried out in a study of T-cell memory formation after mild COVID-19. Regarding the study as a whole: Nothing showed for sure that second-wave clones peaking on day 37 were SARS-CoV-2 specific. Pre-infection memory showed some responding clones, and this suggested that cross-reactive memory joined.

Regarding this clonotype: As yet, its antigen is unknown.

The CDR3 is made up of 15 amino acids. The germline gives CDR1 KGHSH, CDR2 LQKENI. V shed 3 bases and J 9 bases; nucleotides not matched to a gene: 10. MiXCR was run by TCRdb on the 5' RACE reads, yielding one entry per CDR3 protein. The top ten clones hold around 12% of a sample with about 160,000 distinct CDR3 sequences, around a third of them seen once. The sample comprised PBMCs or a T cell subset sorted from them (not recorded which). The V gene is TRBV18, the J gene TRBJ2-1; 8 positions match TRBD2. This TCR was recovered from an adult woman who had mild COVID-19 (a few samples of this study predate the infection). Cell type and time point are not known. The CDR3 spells CASSPGPGGQGEQFF. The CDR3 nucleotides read TGTGCCAGCTCACCCGGGCCGGGGGGGCAAGGTGAGCAGTTCTTC.